Described below is a single TCR beta chain sequence and its context. Antigen unknown. This sample is drawn from a study of cytomegalovirus exposure and HLA in healthy donors. Points from the study as a whole: In the analysis, some V segments, TRBV6-2 and TRBV6-3 included, were excluded as indistinguishable. A list of 164 TCR beta chains associated with cytomegalovirus was given. Researchers reported in a later analysis that common viral pathogens appeared linked to several top clusters. High sensitivity and specificity were reportedly achieved when the classifier diagnosed cytomegalovirus status.

CDR1 and CDR2 (germline): SQVTM, ANQGSEA. The CDR3 spans 13 residues. V was pared by 8 bases and J by 11 bases, with 13 bases of the junction left unmatched. With 60 Vbeta and 13 Jbeta primers, the PCR was carried out. TCRdb's copy holds only in-frame clones and misses some; the assay was immunoSEQ multiplex PCR. The sample comprises some 120,000 clones, 80% of which are singletons, and just over 2.5% rests with the top ten. Sequencing was performed on PBMCs. V usage is TRBV29-1 and J usage is TRBJ1-4; 8 bases align to TRBD1. The sequence was obtained from a young man in good health and CMV-seronegative. This chain's CDR3 is CSIRWKQGVKLFF. CDR3 nucleotides: TGCAGCATCCGATGGAAACAGGGGGTTAAACTGTTTTTT. Drawing the rest from reference TRBV29-1 and TRBJ1-4, the complete variable domain is SAVISQKPSRDICQRGTSLTIQCQVDSQVTMMFWYRQQPGQSLTLIATANQGSEATYESGFVIDKFPISRPNLTFSTLTVSNMSPEDSSIYLCSIRWKQGVKLFFGSGTQLSVL.